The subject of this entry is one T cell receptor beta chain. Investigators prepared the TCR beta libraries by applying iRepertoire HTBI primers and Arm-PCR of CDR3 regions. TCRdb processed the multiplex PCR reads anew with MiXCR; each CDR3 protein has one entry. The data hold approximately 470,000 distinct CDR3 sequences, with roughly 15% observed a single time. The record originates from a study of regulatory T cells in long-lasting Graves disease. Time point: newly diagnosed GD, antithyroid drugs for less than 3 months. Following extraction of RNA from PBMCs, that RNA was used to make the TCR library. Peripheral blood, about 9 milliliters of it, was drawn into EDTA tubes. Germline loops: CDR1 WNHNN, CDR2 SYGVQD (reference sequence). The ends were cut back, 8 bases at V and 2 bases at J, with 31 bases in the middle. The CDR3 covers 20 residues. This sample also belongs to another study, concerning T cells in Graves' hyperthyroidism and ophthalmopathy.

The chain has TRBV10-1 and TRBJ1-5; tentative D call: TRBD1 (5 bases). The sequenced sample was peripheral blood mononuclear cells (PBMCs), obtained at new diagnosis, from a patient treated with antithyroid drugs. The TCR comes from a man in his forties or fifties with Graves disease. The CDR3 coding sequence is TGCGCCAGCTCCCGTCGGCGAGACAGTAGCCCCTCCGTAGGCAATCAGCCCCAGCATTTT. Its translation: CASSRRRDSSPSVGNQPQHF.